Below, one T cell receptor (beta chain) is given with its context. The antigen is unknown. These data are taken from a study of T cell repertoires in urothelial bladder cancer. Assay: immunoSEQ multiplex PCR; the TCRdb copy retains only in-frame clones and omits some. The sample lists more than 9,000 clones; around 65% were seen once. Germline V lookup: CDR1 SNHLY, CDR2 FYNNEI. The CDR3 extends over 14 amino acids. Trimming removed 2 bases at V and 1 base at J, with 5 bases between. General study findings and limits: Up to about 15% of carcinoma infiltrating lymphocytes belonged to one T-cell clone.

The chain joins TRBV2 to TRBJ2-2; unclear D gene. Sequenced input: tumor-infiltrating cells from bladder cancer. The sequence was collected from a human donor with a benign inflammatory bladder lesion. The CDR3 nucleotides read TGTGCCAGCAGTGAATTACGGAACACCGGGGAGCTGTTTTTT. It encodes CASSELRNTGELFF.